The 20 T cell receptor beta chains reported below all come from one sample, sequenced in a study of long-term antiretroviral therapy in people with HIV. The immunoSEQ assay was v3.0, run at survey level. Sequencing was performed with immunoSEQ multiplex PCR; in TCRdb, only in-frame clones are kept and a portion is missing. The sample has about 22,000 clones, 70% to 80% seen once. Here the sequenced sample was unsorted PBMCs, taken less than 1.8 years before starting antiretroviral therapy. All receptors derive from a middle-aged woman with HIV.

In its sample, this clone was seen a few times. This chain uses TRBV4-2 with TRBJ1-2, with 8 bases aligning to TRBD1. CDR3 size: 12 residues. The germline CDR1 and CDR2 sequences are LGHNA and YNFKEQ. J was trimmed by 8 bases and V by 6 bases; bases with no gene match: 5. CDR3: CASRAGGSGYTF. In DNA form, the CDR3 reads TGTGCCAGCAGGGCAGGGGGCTCCGGCTACACCTTC.

This chain connects TRBV4-2 to TRBJ1-5; D unclear. Germline CDR1 LGHNA, CDR2 YNFKEQ. V was pared by 0 bases and J by 2 bases, with 2 bases between. This CDR3 comprises 13 residues. CDR3 amino acids: CASSQDGNQPQHF. The CDR3 coding sequence is TGTGCCAGCAGCCAAGATGGCAATCAGCCCCAGCATTTT.

This clone was recorded only once. The chain recombines TRBV5-1 with TRBJ1-1; D unresolved. The V end was cut by 0 bases, the J end by 3 bases, with 15 bases between. CDR1 is SGHRS, CDR2 YFSETQ, per germline. The CDR3 covers 16 residues. This chain's CDR3 is CASSLAGVRGDTEAFF. DNA for the CDR3: TGCGCCAGCAGCTTGGCGGGCGTGCGTGGGGACACTGAAGCTTTCTTT.

The J gene is TRBJ2-5, the V gene TRBV30; 8 nucleotides line up with TRBD1. There are 13 residues in the CDR3. The V segment lost 7 bases and the J segment 3 bases; nucleotides outside the gene matches: 7. CDR1 and CDR2 from the germline V gene are GTSNPN and SVGIG (reference sequence). CDR3 DNA sequence: TGTGCCTCGACAGGGGTGACGGAAGAGACCCAGTACTTC. This encodes CASTGVTEETQYF.

The chain links TRBV19 to TRBJ1-5; 9 nucleotides match TRBD1. The CDR3 loop spans 13 amino acids. The V segment lost 4 bases and the J segment 5 bases; nucleotides outside the gene matches: 0. Looked up from germline, CDR1 is LNHDA and CDR2 is SQIVND (reference sequence). CDR3 sequence reads: CASSRDRDQPQHF. The CDR3 coding sequence is TGTGCCAGTAGTAGGGACAGGGATCAGCCCCAGCATTTT.

The chain uses TRBV30 and TRBJ1-5, with D possibly being TRBD1 (5 bases). This CDR3 has 13 residues. The ends were cut back, 4 bases at V and 5 bases at J, with 12 bases in the middle. Germline loops: CDR1 GTSNPN, CDR2 SVGIG (reference sequence). This CDR3 is CAWNRFSDQPQHF. As DNA, the CDR3 is TGTGCCTGGAACAGGTTTTCGGATCAGCCCCAGCATTTT.

The chain employs TRBV19 and TRBJ1-1; D perhaps matches TRBD1 (6 bases). CDR3 size: 13 residues. Germline CDR1 is LNHDA and CDR2 is SQIVND (reference sequence). With 3 bases removed from V and 2 bases from J, the gap between germline ends came to 7 bases. This CDR3 reads CASSMGANTEAFF. The CDR3 coding sequence is TGTGCCAGTAGTATGGGGGCTAACACTGAAGCTTTCTTT.

This chain links TRBV15 with TRBJ2-2; D gene uncertain. V was pared by 4 bases and J by 2 bases, with 8 bases between. Germline lookup yields CDR1 LNHNV and CDR2 YYDKDF (reference sequence). The length of the CDR3 is 14 residues. The CDR3 DNA sequence: TGTGCCACCAGCATTCGACATAACACCGGGGAGCTGTTTTTT. Translated: CATSIRHNTGELFF.

J is TRBJ1-4 and V is TRBV5-4; TRBD1 agrees at 12 bases. The CDR3 is made up of 17 amino acids. CDR1 and CDR2 (germline): SGHNT, YYREEE (reference sequence). Germline trimming cut 4 bases from V and 7 bases from J; bases unmatched to any gene: 11. The CDR3 sequence is CASSAKRDRGRGEKLFF. The DNA for the CDR3 is TGTGCCAGCAGCGCTAAACGGGACAGGGGGCGAGGTGAAAAACTGTTTTTT.

The rearrangement links TRBV10-3 to TRBJ2-7; D unresolved. Germline V CDR1 and CDR2: ENHRY, SYGVKD. The CDR3 is 13 amino acids. V was pared by 9 bases and J by 3 bases, with 15 bases between. This CDR3 is CAICLELGYEQYF. In DNA form, the CDR3 reads TGTGCCATTTGCTTGGAGTTAGGCTACGAGCAGTACTTC.

This clone was picked up one time. This chain uses TRBV7-2 with TRBJ2-3, with D uncertain. The V gene's germline CDR1 is SGHTA and CDR2 FQGNSA. Trimming took off 2 bases at V and 0 bases at J, with 3 bases between the two ends. The CDR3 consists of 13 residues. The CDR3 region is CASSLPSTDTQYF. In DNA, the CDR3 is TGTGCCAGCAGCTTACCTAGCACAGATACGCAGTATTTT.

The chain has TRBV7-8 and TRBJ1-2, with D possibly matching TRBD1 (5 bases). With 7 bases removed from V and 1 base from J, the gap between germline ends came to 10 bases. From germline, CDR1 is SGHVS and CDR2 FQNEAQ. The CDR3 is 13 amino acids. The CDR3, as DNA: TGTGCCAGCACCCAGACAGTTAACTATGGCTACACCTTC. Protein: CASTQTVNYGYTF.

This chain connects TRBV15 to TRBJ1-2; D remains ambiguous. V was clipped by 1 base and J by 8 bases, with 14 bases between them. The germline V gene encodes CDR1 LNHNV and CDR2 YYDKDF (reference sequence). This CDR3 is built from 14 residues. The DNA of the CDR3 is TGTGCCACCAGCAGAGGGGTCGCCGGATTCGGCTACACCTTC. Amino acid sequence: CATSRGVAGFGYTF.

The rearrangement uses TRBV10-3 and TRBJ2-1; 8 nucleotides align to TRBD1. The CDR3 is 13 residues long. CDR1 ENHRY and CDR2 SYGVKD come from the germline V gene. V shed 10 bases, J shed 4 bases, and the junction held 6 bases outside the gene matches. CDR3 nucleotides: TGTGCCACCCTGACAGGGGAGTACAATGAGCAGTTCTTC. It codes for CATLTGEYNEQFF.

This clone was detected only once. The genes are TRBV29-1 and TRBJ2-3; D uncertain. Germline-derived CDR1 and CDR2 are SQVTM and ANQGSEA. Trimming cost V 1 base and J 10 bases, with 6 bases left between them. The CDR3 consists of 10 residues. This chain's CDR3 is CSVEVESQYF. The CDR3 nucleotides are TGCAGCGTTGAAGTCGAATCGCAGTATTTT.

This rearrangement joins TRBV4-1 to TRBJ2-1, with a tentative D call TRBD2 (5 bases). The V gene lost 0 bases and the J gene lost 3 bases, with 9 bases spanning the gap. The CDR3 covers 15 residues. Germline V lookup: CDR1 MGHRA, CDR2 YSYEKL. In DNA, the CDR3 is TGCGCCAGCAGCCAAGACCCTAGCAGCTACAATGAGCAGTTCTTC. Translating gives CASSQDPSSYNEQFF.

The CDR3 is CASSLRLGAREAFF. In DNA, the CDR3 is TGTGCCAGCAGCTTGCGATTAGGGGCCCGCGAAGCTTTCTTT. The chain employs TRBV5-8 and TRBJ1-1; D perhaps matches TRBD1 (5 bases). Germline V gives CDR1 SGHTS, CDR2 YDEGEE. V gave up 1 base and J gave up 8 bases, with 15 bases separating them. The CDR3 covers 14 residues.

The chain has TRBV9 and TRBJ1-1; D ambiguous. V shed 0 bases and J shed 3 bases, with 6 bases lying between them. CDR3 length: 13 residues. Germline V gives CDR1 SGDLS, CDR2 YYNGEE. CDR3: CASSVAGDTEAFF. The DNA for the CDR3 is TGTGCCAGCAGCGTAGCAGGAGACACTGAAGCTTTCTTT.

The CDR3 region is CASSQDAGGLAGTYNEQFF. In DNA form, the CDR3 reads TGCGCCAGCAGCCAAGACGCAGGGGGCCTAGCGGGAACCTACAATGAGCAGTTCTTC. The genes are TRBV4-1 and TRBJ2-1, with D possibly being TRBD2 (9 bases). The V and J ends lost 0 bases and 2 bases respectively, with 20 bases between them. CDR3 size: 19 residues. Germline V gene lookup returns CDR1 MGHRA and CDR2 YSYEKL.

This chain uses TRBV25-1 with TRBJ2-5; D is tentatively TRBD1 or TRBD2 (5 bases each). The CDR3 loop spans 15 amino acids. CDR1 MGHDK and CDR2 SYGVNS come from the germline V gene. With 9 bases removed from V and 2 bases from J, the gap between germline ends came to 19 bases. The CDR3 DNA reads TGTGCCAGTAACCAACCCGGGACGAAGCAAGAGACCCAGTACTTC. The encoded protein is CASNQPGTKQETQYF.